This TCR beta chain was sequenced in a study of blood T cell repertoires in COVID-19. Overall study: Both acute and convalescent COVID-19 samples were obtained from the United States, Italy and Spain.

In the original processing: Estimation of nucleated cell counts relied on the amplification of reference gene primers. Some clones are missing from TCRdb's copy, which holds only in-frame ones; the method was immunoSEQ multiplex PCR. The V and J calls and the clone size are those of that table, but D and trimming were determined from the DNA. The data show more than 150,000 clones, approximately 86% seen once. CDR1 and CDR2 (germline): ENHRY, SYGVKD. V was pared by 8 bases and J by 1 base, with 6 bases between. The CDR3 loop spans 13 amino acids. V and J are TRBV10-3 and TRBJ2-6; D is perhaps TRBD1 (6 bases). The sequence was obtained from a woman between 65 and 79 years old with acute or convalescent COVID-19. Sequencing was done on a sample of peripheral blood. The CDR3 reads CAIQGSGANVLTF. CDR3 nucleotides: TGTGCCATCCAGGGGTCTGGGGCCAACGTCCTGACTTTC.